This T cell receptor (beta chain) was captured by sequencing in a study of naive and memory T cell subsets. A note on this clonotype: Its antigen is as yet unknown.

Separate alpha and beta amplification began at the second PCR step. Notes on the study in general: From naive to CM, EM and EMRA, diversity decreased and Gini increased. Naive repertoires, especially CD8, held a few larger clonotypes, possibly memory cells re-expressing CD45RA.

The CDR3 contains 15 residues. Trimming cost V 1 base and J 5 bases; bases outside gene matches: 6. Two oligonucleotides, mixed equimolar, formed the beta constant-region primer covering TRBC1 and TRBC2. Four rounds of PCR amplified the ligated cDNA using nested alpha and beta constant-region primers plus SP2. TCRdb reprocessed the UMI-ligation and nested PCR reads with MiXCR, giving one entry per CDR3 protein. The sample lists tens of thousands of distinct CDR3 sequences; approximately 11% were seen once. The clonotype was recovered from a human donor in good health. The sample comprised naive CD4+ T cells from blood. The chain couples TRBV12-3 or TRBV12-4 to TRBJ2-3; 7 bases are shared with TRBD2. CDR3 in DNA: TGTGCCAGCAGTTTAGGAGGGAGGGCCGGAGATACGCAGTATTTT. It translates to CASSLGGRAGDTQYF.